This TCR beta chain is drawn from a study of T cell responses to AZD1222 COVID-19 vaccine. Study findings and constraints: Unmutated regions of variants are reportedly targeted by nearly half of spike-specific TCRs. The number of AZD1222 recipients seropositive at baseline was only five to seven.

Concerning this clone: The target antigen is unknown.

TCRdb's copy holds only in-frame clones and misses some; the assay was immunoSEQ multiplex PCR. The data contain 95,000 to 150,000 clones, roughly 91% of them seen just once; the ten biggest clones take up around 5%. It was second doses at about 4 or about 12 weeks that were pooled. CDR1 is LNHDA, CDR2 SQIVND, per germline (reference sequence). With 5 bases removed from V and 7 bases from J, the gap between germline ends came to 14 bases. This CDR3 region has 14 residues. This clonotype was sampled from an adult who received the AZD1222 COVID-19 vaccine. The chain links TRBV19 to TRBJ1-4; D gene unclear. The material sequenced was peripheral blood, taken 28 days after the second AZD1222 dose. The CDR3 spells CASSPNPLGEKLFF. The CDR3 nucleotides read TGTGCCAGTAGTCCCAACCCACTCGGTGAAAAACTGTTTTTT.